This T cell receptor beta chain was captured in a study of T cell responses to AZD1222 COVID-19 vaccine. Clones were read by immunoSEQ multiplex PCR, and TCRdb kept only the in-frame ones, dropping some. The sample has under 200,000 clones, about nine tenths seen once. The source was peripheral blood, collected on day 0 of AZD1222 vaccination. The receptor comes from an adult in good health.

Here the CDR3 reads CASRTGGGADTEAFF. The DNA for the CDR3 is TGCGCCAGCAGGACTGGAGGGGGCGCCGACACTGAAGCTTTCTTT. This rearrangement joins TRBV4-3 to TRBJ1-1; 7 bases fit TRBD1. CDR3 length: 15 residues. Germline lookup yields CDR1 LGHNA and CDR2 YSLEER. The V and J ends lost 6 bases and 3 bases, in that order; junction bases with no gene match: 10.